Here is one T cell receptor beta chain with its context. Its antigen is still unknown. These data belong to a study of shared clonotypes between healthy human individuals. Using immunoSEQ multiplex PCR, the repertoire was profiled, and TCRdb retains in-frame clones only, with some absent. The table lists about 820,000 clones, 80% to 95% of them singletons, with 20% to 30% in the top ten. Study-wide results and limits: The four-donor shared clonotypes exceeded non-shared clonotypes in generation probability, with non-shared ones scoring lower. Generally, estimated richness proved larger in naive subsets than it did in memory subsets.

Positive CCR7 selection of CD45RO-negative cells yielded the naive CD8 cells, and terminally differentiated effector memory CD45RA+ cells were excluded. The donors, healthy adults who were HIV-negative, had experienced no recent acute infections or vaccinations. All participating donors were Caucasian adults from Nashville, Tennessee. This CDR3 spans 12 amino acids. V lost 2 bases and J lost 8; bases outside the gene matches: 1. Germline lookup yields CDR1 SGHKS and CDR2 YYEKEE (reference sequence). The origin of this receptor is a man aged 25-40 years in good health. J is TRBJ2-1 and V is TRBV5-5; 7 bases line up with TRBD2. The sequenced material came from naive CD8+ T cells sorted from blood. The CDR3 DNA follows: TGTGCCAGCAGCTTTGGGGGGGATGAGCAGTTCTTC. Protein sequence: CASSFGGDEQFF.